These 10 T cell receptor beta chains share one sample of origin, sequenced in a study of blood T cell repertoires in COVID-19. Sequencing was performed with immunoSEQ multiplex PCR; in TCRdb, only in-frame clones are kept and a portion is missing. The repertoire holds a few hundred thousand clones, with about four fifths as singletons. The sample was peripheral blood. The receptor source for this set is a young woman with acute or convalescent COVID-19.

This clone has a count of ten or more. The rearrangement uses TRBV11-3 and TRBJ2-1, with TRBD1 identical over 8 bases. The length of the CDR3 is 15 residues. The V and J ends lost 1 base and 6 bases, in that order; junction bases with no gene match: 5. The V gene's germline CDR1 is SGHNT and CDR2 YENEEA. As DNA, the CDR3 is TGTGCCAGCAGCTTAGGGACCACAGGGGGCAATGAGCAGTTCTTC. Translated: CASSLGTTGGNEQFF.

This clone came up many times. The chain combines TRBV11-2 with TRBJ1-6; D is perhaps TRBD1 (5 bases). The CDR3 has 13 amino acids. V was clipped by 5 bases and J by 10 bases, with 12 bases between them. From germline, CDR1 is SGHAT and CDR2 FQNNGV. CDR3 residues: CASSREQGSPLHF. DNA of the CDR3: TGTGCCAGCAGCCGAGAGCAGGGCTCACCCCTCCACTTT.

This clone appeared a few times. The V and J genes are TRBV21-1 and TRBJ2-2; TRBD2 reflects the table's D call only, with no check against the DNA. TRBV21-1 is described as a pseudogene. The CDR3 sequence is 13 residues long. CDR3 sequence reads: CASRGGNTGELFF. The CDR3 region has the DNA TGTGCCAGCAGAGGAGGGAACACCGGGGAGCTGTTTTTT.

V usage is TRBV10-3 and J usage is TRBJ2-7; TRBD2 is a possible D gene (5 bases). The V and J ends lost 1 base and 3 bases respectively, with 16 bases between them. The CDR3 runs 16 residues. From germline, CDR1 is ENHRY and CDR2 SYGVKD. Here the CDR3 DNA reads TGTGCCATCAGTGAGTTGCTCGCTAGCAGACACTACGAGCAGTACTTC. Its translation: CAISELLASRHYEQYF.

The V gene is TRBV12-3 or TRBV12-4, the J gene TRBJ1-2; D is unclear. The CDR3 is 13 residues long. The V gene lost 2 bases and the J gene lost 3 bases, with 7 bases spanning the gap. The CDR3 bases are TGTGCCAGCAGTTTACGGCGGGACTATGGCTACACCTTC. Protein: CASSLRRDYGYTF.

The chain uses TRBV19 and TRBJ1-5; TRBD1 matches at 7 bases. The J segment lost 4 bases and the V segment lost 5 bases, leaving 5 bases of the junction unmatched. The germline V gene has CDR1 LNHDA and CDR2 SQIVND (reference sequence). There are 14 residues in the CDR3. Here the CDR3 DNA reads TGTGCCAGTAGTGTGGGACAGCTAAATCAGCCCCAGCATTTT. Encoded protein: CASSVGQLNQPQHF.

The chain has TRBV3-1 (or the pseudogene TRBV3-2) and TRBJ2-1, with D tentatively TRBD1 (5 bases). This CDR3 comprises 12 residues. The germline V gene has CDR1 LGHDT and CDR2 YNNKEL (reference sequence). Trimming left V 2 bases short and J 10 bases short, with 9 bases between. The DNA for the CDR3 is TGTGCCAGCAGCCAAATCGGACAAGAGCAGTTCTTC. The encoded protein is CASSQIGQEQFF.

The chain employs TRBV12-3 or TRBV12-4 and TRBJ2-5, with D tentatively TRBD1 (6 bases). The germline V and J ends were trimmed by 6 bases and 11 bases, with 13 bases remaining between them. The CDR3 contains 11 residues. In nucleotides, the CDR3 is TGTGCCAGCAGCGTGACAGGATGGCAGTACTTC. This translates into CASSVTGWQYF.

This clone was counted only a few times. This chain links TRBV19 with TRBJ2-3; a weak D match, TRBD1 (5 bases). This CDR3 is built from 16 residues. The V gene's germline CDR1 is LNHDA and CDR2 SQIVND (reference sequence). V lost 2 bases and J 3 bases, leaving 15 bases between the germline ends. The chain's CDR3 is CASSIKGSGWTDTQYF. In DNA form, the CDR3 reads TGTGCCAGTAGTATAAAAGGTTCAGGGTGGACAGATACGCAGTATTTT. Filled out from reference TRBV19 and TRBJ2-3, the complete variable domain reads DGGITQSPKYLFRKEGQNVTLSCEQNLNHDAMYWYRQDPGQGLRLIYYSQIVNDFQKGDIAEGYSVSREKKESFPLTVTSAQKNPTAFYLCASSIKGSGWTDTQYFGPGTRLTVL.

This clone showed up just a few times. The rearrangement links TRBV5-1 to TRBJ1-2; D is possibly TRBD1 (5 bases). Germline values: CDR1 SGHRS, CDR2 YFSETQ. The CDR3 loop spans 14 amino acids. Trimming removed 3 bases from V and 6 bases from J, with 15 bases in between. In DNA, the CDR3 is TGCGCCAGCAGCTCTGACAGCCCTCGCCATGGCTACACCTTC. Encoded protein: CASSSDSPRHGYTF.